This TCR beta chain derives from a study of blood T cell repertoires in COVID-19. Source study methods: Amplification of reference gene primers was used by the study to estimate nucleated cell counts. The method was immunoSEQ multiplex PCR; TCRdb's version includes in-frame clones alone and lacks a portion of them. From that table come the V and J calls and clone size; the DNA was used to work out D and trimming. The repertoire holds around 170,000 clones, with around 84% as singletons. Per the germline V gene, CDR1 is SGHAT and CDR2 is FQNNGV. The CDR3 is 14 amino acids. The material sequenced was peripheral blood. The sequence came from a man in his forties or fifties with active or convalescent COVID-19. The chain has TRBV11-2 and TRBJ1-1, with a tentative D call TRBD1 (5 bases). CDR3 region: CGTRAAGLDTEAFF. The CDR3 DNA sequence: TGTGGCACCCGGGCGGCAGGGTTGGACACTGAAGCTTTCTTT.